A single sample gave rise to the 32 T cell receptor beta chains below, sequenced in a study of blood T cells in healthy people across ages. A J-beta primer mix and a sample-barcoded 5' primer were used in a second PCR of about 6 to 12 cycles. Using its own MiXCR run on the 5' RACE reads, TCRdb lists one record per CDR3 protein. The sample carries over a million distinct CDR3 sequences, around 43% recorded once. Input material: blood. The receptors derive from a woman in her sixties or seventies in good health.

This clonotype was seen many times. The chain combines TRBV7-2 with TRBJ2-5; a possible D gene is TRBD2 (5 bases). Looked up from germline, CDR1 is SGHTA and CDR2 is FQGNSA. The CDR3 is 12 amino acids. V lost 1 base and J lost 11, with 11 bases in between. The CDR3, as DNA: TGTGCCAGCAGCTTAGGGCCACTAGAGCAGTACTTC. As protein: CASSLGPLEQYF.

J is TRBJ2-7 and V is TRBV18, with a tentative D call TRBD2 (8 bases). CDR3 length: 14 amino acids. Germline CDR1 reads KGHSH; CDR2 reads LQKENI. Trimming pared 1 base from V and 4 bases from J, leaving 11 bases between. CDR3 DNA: TGTGCCAGCTCACCACTAGCGGGACAGTACGAGCAGTACTTC. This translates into CASSPLAGQYEQYF.

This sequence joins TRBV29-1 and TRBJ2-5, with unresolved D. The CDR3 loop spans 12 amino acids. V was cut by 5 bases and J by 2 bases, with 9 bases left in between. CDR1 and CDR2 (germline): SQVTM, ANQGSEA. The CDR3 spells CSVLGPQETQYF. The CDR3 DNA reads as TGCAGCGTTCTTGGGCCTCAAGAGACCCAGTACTTC.

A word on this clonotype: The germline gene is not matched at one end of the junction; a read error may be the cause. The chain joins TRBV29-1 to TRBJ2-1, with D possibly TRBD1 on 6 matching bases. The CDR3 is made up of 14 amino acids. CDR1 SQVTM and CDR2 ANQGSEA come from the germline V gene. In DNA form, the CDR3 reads TGCAGCGTTGTTTTCCGGGACAACAACAATGGGCAGTTCTTC. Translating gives CSVVFRDNNNGQFF.

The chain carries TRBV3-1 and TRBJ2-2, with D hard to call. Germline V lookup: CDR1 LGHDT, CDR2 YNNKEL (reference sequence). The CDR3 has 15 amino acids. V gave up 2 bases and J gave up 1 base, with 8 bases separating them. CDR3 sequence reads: CASSQPIGNTGELFF. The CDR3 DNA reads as TGTGCCAGCAGCCAACCGATAGGGAACACCGGGGAGCTGTTTTTT.

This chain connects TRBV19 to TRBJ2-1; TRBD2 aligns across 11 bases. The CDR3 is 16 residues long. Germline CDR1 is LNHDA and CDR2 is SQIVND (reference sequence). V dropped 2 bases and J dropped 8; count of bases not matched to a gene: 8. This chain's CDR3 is CASSITGTSGSDEQFF. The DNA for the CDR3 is TGTGCCAGTAGTATAACAGGGACTAGCGGAAGCGATGAGCAGTTCTTC.

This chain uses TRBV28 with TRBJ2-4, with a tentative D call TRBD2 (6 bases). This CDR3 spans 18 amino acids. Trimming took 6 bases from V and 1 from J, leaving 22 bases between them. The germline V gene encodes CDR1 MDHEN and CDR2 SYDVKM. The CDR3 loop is CASSAPVGGRSAKNIQYF. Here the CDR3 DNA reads TGTGCCAGCAGCGCGCCGGTTGGGGGGAGGTCGGCCAAAAACATTCAGTACTTC.

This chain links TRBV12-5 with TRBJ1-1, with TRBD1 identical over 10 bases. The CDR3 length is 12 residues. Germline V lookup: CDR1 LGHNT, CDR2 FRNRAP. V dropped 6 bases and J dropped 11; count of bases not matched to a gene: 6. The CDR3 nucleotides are TGTGCTAGTGGCCCGGGGACAGGGGCCGCTTTCTTT. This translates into CASGPGTGAAFF.

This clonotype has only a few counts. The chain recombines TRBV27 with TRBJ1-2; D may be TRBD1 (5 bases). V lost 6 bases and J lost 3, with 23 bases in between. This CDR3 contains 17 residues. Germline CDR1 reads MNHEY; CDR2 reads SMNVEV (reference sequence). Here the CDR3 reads CASRIFRGGVHHYGYTF. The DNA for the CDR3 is TGTGCCAGCAGGATTTTTCGGGGAGGGGTCCATCACTATGGCTACACCTTC.

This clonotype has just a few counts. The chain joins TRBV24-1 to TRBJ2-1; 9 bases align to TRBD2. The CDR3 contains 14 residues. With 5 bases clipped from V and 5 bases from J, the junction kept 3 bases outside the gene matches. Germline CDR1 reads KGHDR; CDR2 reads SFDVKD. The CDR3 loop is CATSGLAGHNEQFF. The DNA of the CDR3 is TGTGCCACCAGTGGCCTAGCGGGACACAATGAGCAGTTCTTC.

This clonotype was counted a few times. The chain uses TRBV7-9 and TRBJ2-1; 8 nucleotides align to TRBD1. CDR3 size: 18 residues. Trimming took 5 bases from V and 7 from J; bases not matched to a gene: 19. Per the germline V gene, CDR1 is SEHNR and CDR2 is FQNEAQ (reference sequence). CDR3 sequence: CASSLQIYDRDRRNEQFF. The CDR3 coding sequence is TGTGCCAGCAGCCTCCAAATTTATGACCGGGACAGGCGAAATGAGCAGTTCTTC.

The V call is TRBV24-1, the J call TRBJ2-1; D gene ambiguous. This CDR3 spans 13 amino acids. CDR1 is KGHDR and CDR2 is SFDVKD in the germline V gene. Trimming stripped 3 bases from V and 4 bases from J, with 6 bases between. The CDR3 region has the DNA TGTGCCACCAGTGATAGGGATTACAATGAGCAGTTCTTC. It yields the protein CATSDRDYNEQFF.

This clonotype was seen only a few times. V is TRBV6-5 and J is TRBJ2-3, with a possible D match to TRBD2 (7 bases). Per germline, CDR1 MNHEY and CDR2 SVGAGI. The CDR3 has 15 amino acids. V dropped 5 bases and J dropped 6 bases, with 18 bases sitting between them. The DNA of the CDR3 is TGTGCCAGCAGTCCCACTGGGGGGGCCATCGATACGCAGTATTTT. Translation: CASSPTGGAIDTQYF.

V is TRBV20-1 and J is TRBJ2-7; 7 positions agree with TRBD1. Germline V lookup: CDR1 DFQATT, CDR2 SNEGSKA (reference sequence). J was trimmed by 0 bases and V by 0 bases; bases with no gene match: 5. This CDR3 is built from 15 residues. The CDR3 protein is CSARDRDSYSYEQYF. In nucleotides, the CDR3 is TGCAGTGCTAGAGACCGGGACAGCTACTCCTACGAGCAGTACTTC.

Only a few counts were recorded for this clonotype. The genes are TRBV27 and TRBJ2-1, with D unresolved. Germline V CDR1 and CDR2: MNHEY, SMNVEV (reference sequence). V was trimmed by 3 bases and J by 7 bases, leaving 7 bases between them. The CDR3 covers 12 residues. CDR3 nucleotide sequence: TGTGCCAGCAGTTTCGGAGCGAATGAGCAGTTCTTC. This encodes CASSFGANEQFF.

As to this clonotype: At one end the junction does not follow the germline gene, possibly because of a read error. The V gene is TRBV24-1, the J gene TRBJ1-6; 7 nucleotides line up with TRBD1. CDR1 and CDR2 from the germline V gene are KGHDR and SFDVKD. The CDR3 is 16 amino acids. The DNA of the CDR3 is TGTGCCACCAGTGATTTTATGACAGGGTGGAATTCACCCCCCCACTTT. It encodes CATSDFMTGWNSPPHF.

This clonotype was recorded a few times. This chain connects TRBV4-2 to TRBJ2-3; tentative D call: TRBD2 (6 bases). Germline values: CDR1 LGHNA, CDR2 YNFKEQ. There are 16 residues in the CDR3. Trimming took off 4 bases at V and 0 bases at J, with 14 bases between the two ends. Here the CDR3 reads CASSLTSGRSTDTQYF. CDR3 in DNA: TGTGCCAGCAGCCTCACCTCAGGGAGGAGCACAGATACGCAGTATTTT.

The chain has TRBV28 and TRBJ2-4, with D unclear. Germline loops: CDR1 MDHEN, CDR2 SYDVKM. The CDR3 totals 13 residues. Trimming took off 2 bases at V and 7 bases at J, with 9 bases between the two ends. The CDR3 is CASSLEPMNIQYF. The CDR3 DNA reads TGTGCCAGCAGTTTAGAGCCGATGAACATTCAGTACTTC.

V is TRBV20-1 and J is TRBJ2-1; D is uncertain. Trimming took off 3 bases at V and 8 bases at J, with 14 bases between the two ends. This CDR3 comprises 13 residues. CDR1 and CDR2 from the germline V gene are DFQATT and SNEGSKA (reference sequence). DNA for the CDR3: TGCAGTGCTAGGACCCGGGTACACGATGAGCAGTTCTTC. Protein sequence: CSARTRVHDEQFF.

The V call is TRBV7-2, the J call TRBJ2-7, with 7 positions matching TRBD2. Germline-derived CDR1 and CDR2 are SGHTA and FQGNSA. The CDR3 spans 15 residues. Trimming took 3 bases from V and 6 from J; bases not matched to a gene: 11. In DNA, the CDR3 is TGTGCCAGCAGCTTTCCCCCAGCGGGACTCTCCGAGCAGTACTTC. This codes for CASSFPPAGLSEQYF.

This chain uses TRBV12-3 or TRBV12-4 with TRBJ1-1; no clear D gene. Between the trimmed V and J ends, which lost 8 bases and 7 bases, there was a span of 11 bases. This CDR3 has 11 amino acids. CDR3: CASWVGGEAFF. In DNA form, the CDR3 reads TGTGCCAGCTGGGTAGGAGGTGAAGCTTTCTTT.

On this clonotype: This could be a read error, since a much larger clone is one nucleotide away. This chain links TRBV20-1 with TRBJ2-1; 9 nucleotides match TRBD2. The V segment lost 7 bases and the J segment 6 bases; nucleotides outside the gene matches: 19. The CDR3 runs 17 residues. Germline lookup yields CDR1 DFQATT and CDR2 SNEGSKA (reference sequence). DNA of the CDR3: TGCAGTGTTAAGAGTTGGCGGGAGGGCACTCGCGGCAATGAGCAGTTCTTC. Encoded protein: CSVKSWREGTRGNEQFF.

CDR3 amino acids: CASSLATRYF. The CDR3 bases are TGCGCCAGCAGCTTGGCCACTCGGTACTTC. V usage is TRBV5-1 and J usage is TRBJ2-5; D call uncertain. Germline CDR1 is SGHRS and CDR2 is YFSETQ. The CDR3 is 10 amino acids. Trimming pared 0 bases from V and 13 bases from J, leaving 7 bases between.

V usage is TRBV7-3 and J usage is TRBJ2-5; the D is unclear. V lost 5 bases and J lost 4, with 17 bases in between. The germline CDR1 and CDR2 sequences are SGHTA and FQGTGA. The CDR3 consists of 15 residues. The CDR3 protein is CASSPLDLPGETQYF. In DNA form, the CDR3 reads TGTGCCAGCAGCCCCCTGGACCTGCCGGGAGAGACCCAGTACTTC.

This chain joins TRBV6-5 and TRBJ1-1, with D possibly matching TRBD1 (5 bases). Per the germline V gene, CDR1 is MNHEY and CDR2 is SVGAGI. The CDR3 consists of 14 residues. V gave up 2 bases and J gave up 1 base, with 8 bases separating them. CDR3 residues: CASSYGGSNTEAFF. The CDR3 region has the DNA TGTGCCAGCAGTTACGGGGGGTCGAACACTGAAGCTTTCTTT.

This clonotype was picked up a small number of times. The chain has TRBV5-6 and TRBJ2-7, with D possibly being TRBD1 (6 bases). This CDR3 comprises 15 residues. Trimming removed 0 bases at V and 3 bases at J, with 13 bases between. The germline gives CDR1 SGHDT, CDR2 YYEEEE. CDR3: CASSLAGAPFYEQYF. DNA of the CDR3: TGTGCCAGCAGCTTGGCAGGGGCTCCCTTCTACGAGCAGTACTTC.

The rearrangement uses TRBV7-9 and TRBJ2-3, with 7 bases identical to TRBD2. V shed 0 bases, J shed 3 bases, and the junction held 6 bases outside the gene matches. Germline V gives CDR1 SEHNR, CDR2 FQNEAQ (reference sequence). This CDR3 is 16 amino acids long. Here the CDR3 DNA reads TGTGCCAGCAGCTTAGCAACGGGAGGTTGGACAGATACGCAGTATTTT. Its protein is CASSLATGGWTDTQYF.

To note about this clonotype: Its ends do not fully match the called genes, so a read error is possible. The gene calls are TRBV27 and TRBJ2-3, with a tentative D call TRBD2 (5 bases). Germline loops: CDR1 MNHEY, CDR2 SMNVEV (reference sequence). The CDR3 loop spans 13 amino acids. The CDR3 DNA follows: TGTGCCAGTGGGCTAGCTTTCACAGATGCGCAGTATTTT. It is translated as CASGLAFTDAQYF.

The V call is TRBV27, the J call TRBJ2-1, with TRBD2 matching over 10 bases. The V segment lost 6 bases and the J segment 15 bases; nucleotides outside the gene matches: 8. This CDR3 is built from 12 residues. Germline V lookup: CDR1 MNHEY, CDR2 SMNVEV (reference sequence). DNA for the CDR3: TGTGCCAGCAGCCCCCCGGGACTAGCGCCGTTCTTC. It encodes CASSPPGLAPFF.

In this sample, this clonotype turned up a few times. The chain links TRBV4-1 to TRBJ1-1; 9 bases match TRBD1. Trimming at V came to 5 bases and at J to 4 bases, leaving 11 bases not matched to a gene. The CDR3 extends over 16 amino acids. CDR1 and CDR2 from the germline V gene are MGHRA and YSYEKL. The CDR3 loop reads CASSKTQGARGTEAFF. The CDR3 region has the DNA TGCGCCAGCAGCAAAACACAGGGGGCGAGGGGCACTGAAGCTTTCTTT.

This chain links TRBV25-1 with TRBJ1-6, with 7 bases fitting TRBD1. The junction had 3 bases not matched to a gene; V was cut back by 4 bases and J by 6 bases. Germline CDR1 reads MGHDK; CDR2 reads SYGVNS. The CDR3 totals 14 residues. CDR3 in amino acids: CASSVSGGNSPLHF. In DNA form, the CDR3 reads TGTGCCAGCAGTGTTTCAGGGGGTAATTCACCCCTCCACTTT.

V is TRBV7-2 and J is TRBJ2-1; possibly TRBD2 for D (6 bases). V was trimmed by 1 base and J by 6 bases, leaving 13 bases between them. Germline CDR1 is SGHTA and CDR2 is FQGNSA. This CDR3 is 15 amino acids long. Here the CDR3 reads CASSLGAGGTNEQFF. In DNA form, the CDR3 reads TGTGCCAGCAGCTTAGGGGCGGGCGGGACCAATGAGCAGTTCTTC.